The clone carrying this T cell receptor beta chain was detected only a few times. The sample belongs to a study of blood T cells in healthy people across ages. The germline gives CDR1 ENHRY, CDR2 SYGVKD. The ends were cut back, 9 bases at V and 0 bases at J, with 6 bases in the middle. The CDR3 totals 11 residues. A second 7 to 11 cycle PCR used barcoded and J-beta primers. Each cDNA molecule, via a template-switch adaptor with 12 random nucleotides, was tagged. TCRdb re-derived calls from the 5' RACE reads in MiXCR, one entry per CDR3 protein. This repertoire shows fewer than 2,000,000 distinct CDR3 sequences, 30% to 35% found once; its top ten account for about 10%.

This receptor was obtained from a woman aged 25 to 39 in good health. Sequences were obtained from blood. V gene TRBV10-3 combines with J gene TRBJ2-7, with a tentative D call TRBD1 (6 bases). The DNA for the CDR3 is TGTGCCATGGGGGCCTCCTACGAGCAGTACTTC. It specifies CAMGASYEQYF.